This T cell receptor beta chain came from a study of blood T cell repertoires in COVID-19. Per the germline V gene, CDR1 is SGHRS and CDR2 is YFSETQ. Trimming took 3 bases from V and 2 from J; bases not matched to a gene: 16. The CDR3 totals 19 residues. TCRdb's table, derived via immunoSEQ multiplex PCR, lists solely in-frame clones and lacks some. The table has 250,000 to 350,000 clones, roughly 88% seen once. The V gene is TRBV5-1, the J gene TRBJ2-3, with 9 bases fitting TRBD2. What was sequenced was peripheral blood. The source is a human donor with COVID-19, enrolled during active disease. The donor label of this sample is uncertain. The CDR3 nucleotides read TGCGCCAGCAGCTCCCACTCGGCTAGCGGGACTCACCCCACAGATACGCAGTATTTT. This encodes CASSSHSASGTHPTDTQYF.